Listed below are T cell receptor beta chains from one sample, sequenced in a study of CD8 T cells in ankylosing spondylitis. A single record per CDR3 protein comes from TCRdb applying MiXCR to the 5' RACE reads. The sample holds 250,000 or so distinct CDR3 sequences, more than 15% seen once. The sequenced sample consisted of blood, either unsorted or a sorted T cell fraction (not recorded which). These TCRs come from a male donor with ankylosing spondylitis or in good health (not recorded which). CDR3s include the opening cysteine and the closing phenylalanine or tryptophan. D genes are given only for firm matches. Part of the rows lack a size; the others show once, few, many or a class for expanded clones.

TRBD2,TRBV10-2,few,TRBJ2-2,TGCGCCAGCAGTCCCCGGACTAGCGGGAGGGCGGACACCGGGGAGCTGTTTTTT,CASSPRTSGRADTGELFF
TRBD2,TRBV29-1,many,TRBJ2-1,TGCAGCGTCGAAGGTCTAGCGGACTACCACTCCTACAATGAGCAGTTCTTC,CSVEGLADYHSYNEQFF
TRBD2,TRBV20-1,few,TRBJ2-7,TGCAGTGCTAGAGATCCCCTAGCGGTGACCTACGAGCAGTACTTC,CSARDPLAVTYEQYF
TRBD2,TRBV6-2/TRBV6-3,many,TRBJ2-3,TGTGCCAGCATCGACGGCGGGAGTGCCCCAGATACGCAGTATTTT,CASIDGGSAPDTQYF
TRBD1,TRBV5-1,few,TRBJ1-6,TGCGCCAGCAGCGGGGTCACGGCAGGGGGTTTTTCACCCCTCCACTTT,CASSGVTAGGFSPLHF
TRBD1,TRBV10-3,.,TRBJ1-5,TGTGCCATCAGTGATGAAAGCCAGGGGGGTAATCAGCCCCAGCATTTT,CAISDESQGGNQPQHF
TRBD2,TRBV6-1,few,TRBJ2-1,TGTGCCAGCAGTCTTGGGACTAGCGGGAGTTTGTATGAGCAGTTCTTC,CASSLGTSGSLYEQFF
.,TRBV12-3/TRBV12-4,.,TRBJ1-1,TGTGCCAGCGCCGGGCCTTTGGAGGGAGTCTGGAACACTGAAGCTTTCTTT,CASAGPLEGVWNTEAFF
TRBD2,TRBV28,.,TRBJ2-1,TGTGCCAGCAGTTACCGGACTAGCGGTCATTACAATGAGCAGTTCTTC,CASSYRTSGHYNEQFF
.,TRBV28,.,TRBJ2-3,TGTGCCAGCAGTCTATACTACACAGATACGCAGTATTTT,CASSLYYTDTQYF
.,TRBV21-1,.,TRBJ2-1,TGTGCCAGCAGTCCCCAGGGAGACAGGGCCTACAATGAGCAGTTCTTC,CASSPQGDRAYNEQFF
TRBD2,TRBV27,few,TRBJ2-1,TGTGCCAGCAGTCCCGGGACTAGCGGGAGATCGTTGTACAATGAGCAGTTCTTC,CASSPGTSGRSLYNEQFF
.,TRBV28,.,TRBJ2-3,TGTGCCAGCTTCCCCGACAGGCCCCTCCCCGATACGCAGTATTTT,CASFPDRPLPDTQYF
.,TRBV20-1,many,TRBJ2-1,TGCAGTGCAAAGAAACGGACTCACAATGAGCAGTTCTTC,CSAKKRTHNEQFF
TRBD1,TRBV12-5,few,TRBJ1-5,TGTGCTAGTGGTGGGGGACAGGAGAGCAATCAGCCCCAGCATTTT,CASGGGQESNQPQHF
TRBD2,TRBV7-9,few,TRBJ2-7,TGTGCCAGCAGCAACCCTTTTACTAGCGGCTACGAGCAGTACTTC,CASSNPFTSGYEQYF
.,TRBV5-1,few,TRBJ1-2,TGCGCCAGCAGCTCAGAAACAGGGATTGGAAACTATGGCTACACCTTC,CASSSETGIGNYGYTF
TRBD1,TRBV29-1,.,TRBJ2-7,TGCAGCGTTTCCGGGACAGAAAGATCCTACGAGCAGTACTTC,CSVSGTERSYEQYF
.,TRBV5-6,.,TRBJ2-7,TGTGCCATGGGCCCCCGGGGGCTACCCTACGAGCAGTACTTC,CAMGPRGLPYEQYF
.,TRBV7-9,.,TRBJ1-1,TGTGCCAGCAGCTCCCCGCTGGGGGAGGAAGCTTTCTTT,CASSSPLGEEAFF
.,TRBV7-2,.,TRBJ2-7,TGTGCCAGCAGCTTAGAGGAAGGGGGAAACGAGCAGTACTTC,CASSLEEGGNEQYF
.,TRBV20-1,many,TRBJ1-5,TGCAGTGCGAGTGATGGAATTGAGCATTTT,CSASDGIEHF
TRBD2,TRBV9,.,TRBJ2-2,TGTGCCAGCAGCGAGGGGACTAGCGGGATTAGCGGGGAGCTGTTTTTT,CASSEGTSGISGELFF
.,TRBV29-1,.,TRBJ1-1,TGCAGCGTTGACGCTGCGGGAGGTTCGAACACTGAAGCTTTCTTT,CSVDAAGGSNTEAFF
.,TRBV12-3/TRBV12-4,.,TRBJ1-2,TGTGCCAGCAGTTTTCCAGGGCGGTATGGCTACACCTTC,CASSFPGRYGYTF
.,TRBV12-3/TRBV12-4,many,TRBJ2-1,TGTGCCAGCAGTTCCACTCCCGAGCGGCACAATGAGCAGTTCTTC,CASSSTPERHNEQFF
TRBD2,TRBV20-1,few,TRBJ2-4,TGCAGTGCCGCCGGGAGGACCAAAAACATTCAGTACTTC,CSAAGRTKNIQYF
TRBD1,TRBV20-1,few,TRBJ2-7,TGCAGTGCTAAACCTGACAGGGAGATGTACGAGCAGTACTTC,CSAKPDREMYEQYF
.,TRBV7-2,few,TRBJ2-2,TGTGCCAGCAGCATGAGACTAGCCGGGGAGCTGTTTTTT,CASSMRLAGELFF
.,TRBV12-3/TRBV12-4,many,TRBJ2-3,TGTGCCAGCAGTTTAGTGGGCAGGGCAGATACGCAGTATTTT,CASSLVGRADTQYF
TRBD1,TRBV29-1,few,TRBJ2-7,TGCAGCGTCCTAGACGGGACAGGGACCTACGAGCAGTACTTC,CSVLDGTGTYEQYF
.,TRBV29-1,few,TRBJ2-3,TGCAGCGTTGTGGATGCCCCAGATACGCAGTATTTT,CSVVDAPDTQYF
.,TRBV5-1,.,TRBJ1-1,TGCGCCAGCAGCCAACGACCTGGAGGAACTGAAGCTTTCTTT,CASSQRPGGTEAFF
TRBD1,TRBV4-2,.,TRBJ1-5,TGTGCCAGCAGCCAAGATGACAGGGATAGCAATCAGCCCCAGCATTTT,CASSQDDRDSNQPQHF
.,TRBV12-3/TRBV12-4,few,TRBJ2-7,TGTGCCAGCAGTTCCACACAGTTAAGCTCCTACGAGCAGTACTTC,CASSSTQLSSYEQYF
.,TRBV10-3,few,TRBJ2-2,TGTGCCATCAGTGACAGGGAAACCGGGGAGCTGTTTTTT,CAISDRETGELFF
.,TRBV4-3,many,TRBJ2-1,TGCGCCAGCAGCCACTCCTCCGAAGGCGCTGAGCAGTTCTTC,CASSHSSEGAEQFF
.,TRBV7-2,many,TRBJ2-7,TGTGCCAGCAGCTCGATAGGCATTAGCTCCTACGAGCAGTACTTC,CASSSIGISSYEQYF
.,TRBV20-1,many,TRBJ2-7,TGCAGTGTTCCCGGCGGGGGCTGGGAGCAGTACTTC,CSVPGGGWEQYF
.,TRBV4-2,.,TRBJ2-7,TGTGCCAGCAGCCAAGAGGCACGGGCCCGCTACGAGCAGTACTTC,CASSQEARARYEQYF
.,TRBV20-1,.,TRBJ2-7,TGCAGTGCTAGAGATATAGCAGACTACGAGCAGTACTTC,CSARDIADYEQYF
TRBD1,TRBV6-2/TRBV6-3,few,TRBJ2-7,TGTGCCAGCAGTTCCGGGACAGGGCTCGTCGAGCAGTACTTC,CASSSGTGLVEQYF
.,TRBV27,.,TRBJ1-4,TGTGCCAGCAGTTTATCGATGGAACTAAATGAAAAACTGTTTTTT,CASSLSMELNEKLFF
TRBD2,TRBV29-1,.,TRBJ2-3,TGCAGCGGCCAGGGACTAGCGGGAGACACGCAGTATTTT,CSGQGLAGDTQYF
TRBD1,TRBV11-1,few,TRBJ1-4,TGTGCCAGCAGCTTACCACGAGGGACAGCCACAACTAATGAAAAACTGTTTTTT,CASSLPRGTATTNEKLFF
.,TRBV7-9,once,TRBJ2-3,TGTGCCAGCAGCGCAATCCCGGTTGATACGCAGTATTTT,CASSAIPVDTQYF
.,TRBV4-1,.,TRBJ1-1,TGCGCCAGCAGCCAGGGGGCTATGAACACTGAAGCTTTCTTT,CASSQGAMNTEAFF
TRBD1,TRBV28,many,TRBJ2-3,TGTGCCAGCAGTTTTCTTAGGGGGCTTCCAGATACGCAGTATTTT,CASSFLRGLPDTQYF
TRBD2,TRBV29-1,many,TRBJ2-1,TGCAGCGTTGCGCTAGCGGGAAACAAAGGGGACAATGAGCAGTTCTTC,CSVALAGNKGDNEQFF
.,TRBV11-2,.,TRBJ1-1,TGTGCCAGCAGCTTAGTTTGGGACACTGAAGCTTTCTTT,CASSLVWDTEAFF
TRBD2,TRBV4-2,.,TRBJ2-1,TGTGCCAGCAGCCGGGAGGGCCTCAACAATGAGCAGTTCTTC,CASSREGLNNEQFF
.,TRBV6-1,few,TRBJ2-1,TGTGCCAGCGGGCAGAGCCGCTCCTACAATGAGCAGTTCTTC,CASGQSRSYNEQFF
.,TRBV5-6,few,TRBJ2-1,TGTGCCAGCAGCTTGGTTGAGAATGAGCAGTTCTTC,CASSLVENEQFF